The present T cell receptor beta chain was sequenced within a study of neurological immune-mediated disorders. The table lists this clonotype with many counts. A much larger clone is a single base away; this may be a read error. Healthy control samples came from blood bank volunteers in Maryland, USA. CDR1 is MNHEY and CDR2 is SMNVEV in the germline V gene (reference sequence). This CDR3 contains 14 residues. TCRdb redid the calling of the 5' RACE reads with MiXCR, one entry per CDR3 protein. The table includes some 30,000 distinct CDR3 sequences, 5.5% to 7% detected once. Sequencing was carried out using CD4+ T cells from blood. The chain has TRBV27 and TRBJ2-3; 7 bases fit TRBD2. The receptor was isolated from a woman aged 50 to 60 in good health. The CDR3 here is CTSTGGRYQDTQYF. CDR3 bases: TGTACCAGCACCGGGGGGAGGTATCAAGATACGCAGTATTTT.